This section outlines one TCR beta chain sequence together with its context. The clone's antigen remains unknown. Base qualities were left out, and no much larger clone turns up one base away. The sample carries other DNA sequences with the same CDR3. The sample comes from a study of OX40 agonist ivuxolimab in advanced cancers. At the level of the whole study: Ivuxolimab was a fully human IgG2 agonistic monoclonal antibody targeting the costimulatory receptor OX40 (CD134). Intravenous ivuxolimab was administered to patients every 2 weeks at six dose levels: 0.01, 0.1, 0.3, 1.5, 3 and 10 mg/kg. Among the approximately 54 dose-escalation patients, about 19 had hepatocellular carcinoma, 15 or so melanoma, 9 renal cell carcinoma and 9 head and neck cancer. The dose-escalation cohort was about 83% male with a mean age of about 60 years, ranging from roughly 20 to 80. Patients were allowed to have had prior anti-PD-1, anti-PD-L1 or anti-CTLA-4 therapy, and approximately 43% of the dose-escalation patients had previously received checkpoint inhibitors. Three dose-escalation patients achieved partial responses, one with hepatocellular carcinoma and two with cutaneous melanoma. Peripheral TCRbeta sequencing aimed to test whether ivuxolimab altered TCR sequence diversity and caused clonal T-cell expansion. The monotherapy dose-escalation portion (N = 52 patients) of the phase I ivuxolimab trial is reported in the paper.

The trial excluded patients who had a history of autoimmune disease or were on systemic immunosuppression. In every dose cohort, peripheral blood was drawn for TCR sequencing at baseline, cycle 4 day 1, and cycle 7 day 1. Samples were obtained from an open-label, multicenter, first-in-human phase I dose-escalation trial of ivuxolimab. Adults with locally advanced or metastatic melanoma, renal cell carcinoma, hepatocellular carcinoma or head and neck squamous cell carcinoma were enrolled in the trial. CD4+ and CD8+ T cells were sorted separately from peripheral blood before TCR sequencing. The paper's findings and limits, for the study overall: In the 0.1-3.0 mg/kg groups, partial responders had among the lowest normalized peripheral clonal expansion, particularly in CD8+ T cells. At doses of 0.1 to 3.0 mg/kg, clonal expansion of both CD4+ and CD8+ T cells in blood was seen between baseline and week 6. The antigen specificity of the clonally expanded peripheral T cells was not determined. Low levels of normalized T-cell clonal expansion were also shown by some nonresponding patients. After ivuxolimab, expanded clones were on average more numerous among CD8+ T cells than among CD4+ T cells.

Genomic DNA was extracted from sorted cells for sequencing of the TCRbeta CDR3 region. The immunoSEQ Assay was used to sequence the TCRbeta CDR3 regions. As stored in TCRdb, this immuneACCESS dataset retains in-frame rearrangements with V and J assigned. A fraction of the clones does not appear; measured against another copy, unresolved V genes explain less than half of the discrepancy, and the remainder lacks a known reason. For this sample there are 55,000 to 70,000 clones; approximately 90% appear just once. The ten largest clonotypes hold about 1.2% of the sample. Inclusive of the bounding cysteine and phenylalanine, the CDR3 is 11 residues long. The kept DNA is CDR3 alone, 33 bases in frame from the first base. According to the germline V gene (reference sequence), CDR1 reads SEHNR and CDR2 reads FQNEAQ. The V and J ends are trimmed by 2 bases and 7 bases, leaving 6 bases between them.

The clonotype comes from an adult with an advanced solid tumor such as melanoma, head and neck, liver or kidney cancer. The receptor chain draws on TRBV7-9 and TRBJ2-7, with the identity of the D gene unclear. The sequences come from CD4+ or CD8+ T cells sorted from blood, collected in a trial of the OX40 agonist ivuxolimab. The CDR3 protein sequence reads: CASSLREEQYF. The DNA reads TGTGCCAGCAGCTTAAGGGAAGAGCAGTACTTC.